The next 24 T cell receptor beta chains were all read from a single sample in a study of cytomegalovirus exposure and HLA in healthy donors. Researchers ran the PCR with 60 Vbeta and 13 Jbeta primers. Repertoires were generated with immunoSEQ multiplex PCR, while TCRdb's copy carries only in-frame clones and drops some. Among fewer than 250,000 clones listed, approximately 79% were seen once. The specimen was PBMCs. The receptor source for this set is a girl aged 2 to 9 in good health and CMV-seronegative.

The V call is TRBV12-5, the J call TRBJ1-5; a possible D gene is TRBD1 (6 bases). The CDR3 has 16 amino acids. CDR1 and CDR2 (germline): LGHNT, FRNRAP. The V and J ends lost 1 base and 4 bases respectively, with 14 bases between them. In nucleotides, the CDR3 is TGTGCTAGTGGTTTGGGGGTCGGGCAGGGGAATCAGCCCCAGCATTTT. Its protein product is CASGLGVGQGNQPQHF.

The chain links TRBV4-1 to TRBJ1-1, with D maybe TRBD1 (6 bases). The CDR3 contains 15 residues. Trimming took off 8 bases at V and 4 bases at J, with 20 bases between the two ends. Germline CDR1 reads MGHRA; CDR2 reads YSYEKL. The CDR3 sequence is CASFSAHRAGTEAFF. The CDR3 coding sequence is TGCGCCAGCTTCTCAGCCCACAGGGCAGGCACTGAAGCTTTCTTT.

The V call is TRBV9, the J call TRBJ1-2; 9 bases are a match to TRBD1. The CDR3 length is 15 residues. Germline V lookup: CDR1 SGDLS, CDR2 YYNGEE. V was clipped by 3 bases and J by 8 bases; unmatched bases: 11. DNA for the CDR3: TGTGCCAGCAGCGGGTCGGGACAGGGAGGCAGAGGCTACACCTTC. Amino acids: CASSGSGQGGRGYTF.

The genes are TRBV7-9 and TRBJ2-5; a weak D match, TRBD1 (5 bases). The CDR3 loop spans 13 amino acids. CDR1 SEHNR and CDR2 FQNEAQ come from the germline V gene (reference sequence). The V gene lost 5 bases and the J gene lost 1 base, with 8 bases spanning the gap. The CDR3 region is CASSPTAQETQYF. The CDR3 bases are TGTGCCAGCAGCCCGACAGCCCAAGAGACCCAGTACTTC. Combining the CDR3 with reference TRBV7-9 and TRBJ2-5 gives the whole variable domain DTGVSQNPRHKITKRGQNVTFRCDPISEHNRLYWYRQTLGQGPEFLTYFQNEAQLEKSRLLSDRFSAERPKGSFSTLEIQRTEQGDSAMYLCASSPTAQETQYFGPGTRLLVL.

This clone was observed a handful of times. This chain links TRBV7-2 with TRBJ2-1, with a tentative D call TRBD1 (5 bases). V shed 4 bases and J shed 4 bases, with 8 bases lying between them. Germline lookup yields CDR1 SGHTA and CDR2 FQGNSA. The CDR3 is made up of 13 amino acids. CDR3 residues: CASSSDRYNEQFF. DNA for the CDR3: TGTGCCAGCAGCTCCGACAGATACAATGAGCAGTTCTTC.

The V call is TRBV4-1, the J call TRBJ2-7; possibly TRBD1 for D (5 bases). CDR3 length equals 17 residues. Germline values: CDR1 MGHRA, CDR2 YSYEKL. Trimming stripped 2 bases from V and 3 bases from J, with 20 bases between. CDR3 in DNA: TGCGCCAGCAGCCAAAAGACAGCCCCGATGTCGTACTACGAGCAGTACTTC. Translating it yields CASSQKTAPMSYYEQYF.

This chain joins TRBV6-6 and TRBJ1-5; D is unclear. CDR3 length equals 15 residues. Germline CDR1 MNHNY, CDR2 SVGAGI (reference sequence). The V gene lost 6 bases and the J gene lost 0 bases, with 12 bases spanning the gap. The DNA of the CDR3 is TGTGCCAGCAGCTCCGACTCCTATAGCAATCAGCCCCAGCATTTT. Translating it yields CASSSDSYSNQPQHF.

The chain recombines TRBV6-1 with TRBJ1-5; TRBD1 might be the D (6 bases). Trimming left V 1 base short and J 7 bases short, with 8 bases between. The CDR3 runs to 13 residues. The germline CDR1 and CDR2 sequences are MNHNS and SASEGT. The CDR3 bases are TGTGCCAGCAGTGAAGGAAGGGGGCAGCCCCAGCATTTT. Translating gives CASSEGRGQPQHF.

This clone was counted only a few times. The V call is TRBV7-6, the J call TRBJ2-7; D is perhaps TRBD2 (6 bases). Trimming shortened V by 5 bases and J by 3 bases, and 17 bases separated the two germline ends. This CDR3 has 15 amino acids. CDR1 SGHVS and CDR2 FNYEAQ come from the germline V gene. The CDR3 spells CASSPLPGVLYEQYF. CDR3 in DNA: TGTGCCAGCAGCCCGTTGCCGGGGGTCCTCTACGAGCAGTACTTC.

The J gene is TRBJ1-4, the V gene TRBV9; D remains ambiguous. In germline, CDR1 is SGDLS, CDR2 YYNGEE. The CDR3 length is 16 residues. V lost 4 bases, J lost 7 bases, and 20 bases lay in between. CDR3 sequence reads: CASSKTGAGWGEKLFF. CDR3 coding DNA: TGTGCCAGCAGCAAAACGGGTGCGGGGTGGGGTGAAAAACTGTTTTTT.

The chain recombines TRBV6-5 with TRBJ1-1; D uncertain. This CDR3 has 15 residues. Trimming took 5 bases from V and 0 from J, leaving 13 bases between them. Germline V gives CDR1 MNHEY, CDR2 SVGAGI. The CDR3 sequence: CASSPAEVMNTEAFF. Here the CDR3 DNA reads TGTGCCAGCAGTCCCGCAGAGGTGATGAACACTGAAGCTTTCTTT.

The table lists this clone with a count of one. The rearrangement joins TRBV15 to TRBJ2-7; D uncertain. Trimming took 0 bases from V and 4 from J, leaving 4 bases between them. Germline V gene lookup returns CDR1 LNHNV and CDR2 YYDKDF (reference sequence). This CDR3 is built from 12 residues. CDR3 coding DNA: TGTGCCACCAGCAGAGATGAGTACGAGCAGTACTTC. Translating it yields CATSRDEYEQYF.

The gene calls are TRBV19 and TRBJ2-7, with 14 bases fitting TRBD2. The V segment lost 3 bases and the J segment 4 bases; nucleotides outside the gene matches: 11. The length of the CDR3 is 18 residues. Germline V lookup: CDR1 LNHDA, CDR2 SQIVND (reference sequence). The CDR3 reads CASSIGIGLAGGRYEQYF. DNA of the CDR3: TGTGCCAGTAGTATTGGGATCGGACTAGCGGGAGGAAGGTACGAGCAGTACTTC.

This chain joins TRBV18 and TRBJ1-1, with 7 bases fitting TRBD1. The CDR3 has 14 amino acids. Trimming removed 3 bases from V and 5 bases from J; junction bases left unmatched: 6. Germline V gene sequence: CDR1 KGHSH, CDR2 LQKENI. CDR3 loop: CASSPEGAGTEAFF. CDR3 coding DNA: TGTGCCAGCTCACCGGAGGGGGCAGGGACTGAAGCTTTCTTT.

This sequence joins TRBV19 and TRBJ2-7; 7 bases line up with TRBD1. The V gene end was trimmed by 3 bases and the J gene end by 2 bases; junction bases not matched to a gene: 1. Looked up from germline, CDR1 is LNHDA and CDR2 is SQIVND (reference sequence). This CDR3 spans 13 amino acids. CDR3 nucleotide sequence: TGTGCCAGTAGTATCCAGGGGGCCTACGAGCAGTACTTC. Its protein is CASSIQGAYEQYF.

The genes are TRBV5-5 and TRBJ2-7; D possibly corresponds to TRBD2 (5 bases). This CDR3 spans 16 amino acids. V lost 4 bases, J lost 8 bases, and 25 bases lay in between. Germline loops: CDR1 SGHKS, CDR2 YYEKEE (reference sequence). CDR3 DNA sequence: TGTGCCAGCAGCCAATCCATACTAGGGTTGGCACCCCAGCAGTACTTC. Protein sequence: CASSQSILGLAPQQYF.

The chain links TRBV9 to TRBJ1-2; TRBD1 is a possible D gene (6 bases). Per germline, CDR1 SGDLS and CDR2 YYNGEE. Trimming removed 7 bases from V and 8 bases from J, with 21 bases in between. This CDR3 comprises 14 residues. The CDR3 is CASQGVRGVGGYTF. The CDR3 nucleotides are TGTGCCAGCCAAGGGGTCAGGGGAGTAGGAGGCTACACCTTC.

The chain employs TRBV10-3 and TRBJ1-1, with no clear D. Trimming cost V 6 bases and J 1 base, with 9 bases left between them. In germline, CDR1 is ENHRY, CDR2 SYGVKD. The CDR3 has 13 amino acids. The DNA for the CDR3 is TGTGCCATCAGGGTAGCAACGAACACTGAAGCTTTCTTT. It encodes CAIRVATNTEAFF.

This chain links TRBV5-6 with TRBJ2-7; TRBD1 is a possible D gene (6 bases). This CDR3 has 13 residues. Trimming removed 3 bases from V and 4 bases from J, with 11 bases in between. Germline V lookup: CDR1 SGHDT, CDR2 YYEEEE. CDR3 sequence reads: CASSSQGRYEQYF. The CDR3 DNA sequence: TGTGCCAGCAGCTCCCAGGGGCGGTACGAGCAGTACTTC.

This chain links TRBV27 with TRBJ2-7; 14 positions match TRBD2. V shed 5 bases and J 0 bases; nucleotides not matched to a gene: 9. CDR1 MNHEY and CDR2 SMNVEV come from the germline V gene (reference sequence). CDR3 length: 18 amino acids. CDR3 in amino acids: CASSPGLAGEGTSYEQYF. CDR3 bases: TGTGCCAGCAGTCCGGGACTAGCGGGAGAGGGGACCTCCTACGAGCAGTACTTC.

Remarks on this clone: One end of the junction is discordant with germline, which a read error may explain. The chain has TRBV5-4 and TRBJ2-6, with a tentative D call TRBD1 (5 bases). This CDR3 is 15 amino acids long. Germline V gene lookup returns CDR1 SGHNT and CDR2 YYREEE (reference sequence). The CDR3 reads CASSLGSSGANALTF. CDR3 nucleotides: TGTGCCAGCAGCTTGGGGAGCTCTGGGGCCAACGCCCTGACTTTC.

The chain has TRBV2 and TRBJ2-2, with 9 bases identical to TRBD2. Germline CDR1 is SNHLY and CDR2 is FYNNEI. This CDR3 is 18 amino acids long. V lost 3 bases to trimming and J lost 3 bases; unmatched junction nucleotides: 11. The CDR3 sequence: CASSDSGGRARDTGELFF. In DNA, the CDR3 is TGTGCCAGCAGTGACTCTGGCGGGAGGGCCCGCGACACCGGGGAGCTGTTTTTT.

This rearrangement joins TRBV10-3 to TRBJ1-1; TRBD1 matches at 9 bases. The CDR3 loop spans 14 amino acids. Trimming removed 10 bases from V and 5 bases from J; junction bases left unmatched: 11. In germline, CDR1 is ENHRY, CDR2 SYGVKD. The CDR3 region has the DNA TGTGCCACGGGGACAGGGCGGGTGGAAACTGAAGCTTTCTTT. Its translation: CATGTGRVETEAFF.

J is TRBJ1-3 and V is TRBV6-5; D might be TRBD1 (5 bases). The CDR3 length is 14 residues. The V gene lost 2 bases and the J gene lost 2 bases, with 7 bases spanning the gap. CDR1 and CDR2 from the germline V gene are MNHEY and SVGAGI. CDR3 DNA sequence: TGTGCCAGCAGTTACGGGACTCCTGGAAACACCATATATTTT. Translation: CASSYGTPGNTIYF.